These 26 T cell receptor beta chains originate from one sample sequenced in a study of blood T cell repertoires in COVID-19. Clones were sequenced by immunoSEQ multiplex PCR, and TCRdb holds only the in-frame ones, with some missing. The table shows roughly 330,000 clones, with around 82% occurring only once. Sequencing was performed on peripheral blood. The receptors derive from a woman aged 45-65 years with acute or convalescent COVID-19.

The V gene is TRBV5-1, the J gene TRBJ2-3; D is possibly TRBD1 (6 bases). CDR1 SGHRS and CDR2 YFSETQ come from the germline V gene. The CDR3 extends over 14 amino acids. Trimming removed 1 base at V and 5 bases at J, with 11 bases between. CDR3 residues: CASSLQGSGDTQYF. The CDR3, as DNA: TGCGCCAGCAGCTTGCAGGGGAGTGGAGATACGCAGTATTTT. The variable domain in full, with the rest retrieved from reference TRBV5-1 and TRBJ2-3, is KAGVTQTPRYLIKTRGQQVTLSCSPISGHRSVSWYQQTPGQGLQFLFEYFSETQRNKGNFPGRFSGRQFSNSRSEMNVSTLELGDSALYLCASSLQGSGDTQYFGPGTRLTVL.

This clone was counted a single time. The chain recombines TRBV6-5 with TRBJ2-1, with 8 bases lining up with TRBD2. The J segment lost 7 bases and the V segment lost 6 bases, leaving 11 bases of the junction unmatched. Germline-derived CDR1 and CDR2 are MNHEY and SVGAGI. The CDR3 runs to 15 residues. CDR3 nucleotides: TGTGCCAGCAGCTCACAGCGGGAGCATCGGAATGAGCAGTTCTTC. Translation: CASSSQREHRNEQFF.

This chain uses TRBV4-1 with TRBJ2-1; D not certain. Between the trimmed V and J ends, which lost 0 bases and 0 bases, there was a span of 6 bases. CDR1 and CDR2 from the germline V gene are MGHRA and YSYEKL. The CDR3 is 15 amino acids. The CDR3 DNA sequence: TGCGCCAGCAGCCAAGACCGGAGCTCCTACAATGAGCAGTTCTTC. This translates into CASSQDRSSYNEQFF.

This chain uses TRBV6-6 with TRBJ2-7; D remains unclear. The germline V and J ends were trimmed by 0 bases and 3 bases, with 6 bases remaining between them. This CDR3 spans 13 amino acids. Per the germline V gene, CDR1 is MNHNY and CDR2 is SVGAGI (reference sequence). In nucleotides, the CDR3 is TGTGCCAGCAGTTACTCGGTCGGCTACGAGCAGTACTTC. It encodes CASSYSVGYEQYF.

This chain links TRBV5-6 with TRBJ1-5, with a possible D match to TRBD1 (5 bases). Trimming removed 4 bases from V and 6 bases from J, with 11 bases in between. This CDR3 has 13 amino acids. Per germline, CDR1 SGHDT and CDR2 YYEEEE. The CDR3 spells CASSPGGFQPQHF. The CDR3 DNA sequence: TGTGCCAGCAGCCCGGGGGGGTTTCAGCCCCAGCATTTT.

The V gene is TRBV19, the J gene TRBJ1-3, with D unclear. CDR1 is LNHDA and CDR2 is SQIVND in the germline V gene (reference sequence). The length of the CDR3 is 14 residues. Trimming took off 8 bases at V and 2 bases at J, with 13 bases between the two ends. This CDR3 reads CASQPDGTGNTIYF. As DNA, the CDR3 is TGTGCCAGTCAACCGGACGGGACTGGAAACACCATATATTTT.

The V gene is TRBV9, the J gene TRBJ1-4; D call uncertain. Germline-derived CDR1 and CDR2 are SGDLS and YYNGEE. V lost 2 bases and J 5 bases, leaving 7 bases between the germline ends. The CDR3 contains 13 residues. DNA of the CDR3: TGTGCCAGCAGCGTCAACGGGAATGAAAAACTGTTTTTT. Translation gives CASSVNGNEKLFF.

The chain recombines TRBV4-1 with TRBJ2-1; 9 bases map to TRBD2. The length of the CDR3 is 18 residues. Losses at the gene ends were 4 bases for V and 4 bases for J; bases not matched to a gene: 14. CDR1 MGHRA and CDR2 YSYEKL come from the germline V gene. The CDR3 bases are TGCGCCAGCAGCCGGGGCCGGGTAGCTAGCGGGACATACAATGAGCAGTTCTTC. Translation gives CASSRGRVASGTYNEQFF.

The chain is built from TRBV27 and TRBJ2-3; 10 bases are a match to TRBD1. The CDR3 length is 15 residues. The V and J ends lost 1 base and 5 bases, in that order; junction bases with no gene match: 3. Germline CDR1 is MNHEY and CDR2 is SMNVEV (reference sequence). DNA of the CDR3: TGTGCCAGCAGTTTATGGACAGGGGGTAGAGATACGCAGTATTTT. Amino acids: CASSLWTGGRDTQYF.

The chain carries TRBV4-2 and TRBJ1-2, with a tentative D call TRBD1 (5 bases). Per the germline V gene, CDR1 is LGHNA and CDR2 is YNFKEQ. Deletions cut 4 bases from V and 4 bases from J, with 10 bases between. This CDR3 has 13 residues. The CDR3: CASSPGGVYGYTF. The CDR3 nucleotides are TGTGCCAGCAGCCCGGGGGGGGTCTATGGCTACACCTTC.

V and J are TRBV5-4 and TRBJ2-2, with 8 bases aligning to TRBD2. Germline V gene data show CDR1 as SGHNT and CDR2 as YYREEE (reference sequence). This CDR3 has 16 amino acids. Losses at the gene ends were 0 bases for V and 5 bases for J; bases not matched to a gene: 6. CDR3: CASSLAVAGKTGELFF. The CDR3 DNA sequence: TGTGCCAGCAGCTTGGCGGTAGCGGGAAAGACCGGGGAGCTGTTTTTT.

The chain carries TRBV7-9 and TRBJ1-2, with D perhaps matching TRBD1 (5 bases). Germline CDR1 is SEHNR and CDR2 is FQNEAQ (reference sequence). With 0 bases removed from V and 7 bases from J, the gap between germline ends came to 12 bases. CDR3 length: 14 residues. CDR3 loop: CASSLAGGVGGYTF. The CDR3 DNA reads TGTGCCAGCAGCTTAGCGGGGGGAGTAGGTGGCTACACCTTC. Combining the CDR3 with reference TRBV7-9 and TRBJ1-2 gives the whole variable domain DTGVSQNPRHKITKRGQNVTFRCDPISEHNRLYWYRQTLGQGPEFLTYFQNEAQLEKSRLLSDRFSAERPKGSFSTLEIQRTEQGDSAMYLCASSLAGGVGGYTFGSGTRLTVV.

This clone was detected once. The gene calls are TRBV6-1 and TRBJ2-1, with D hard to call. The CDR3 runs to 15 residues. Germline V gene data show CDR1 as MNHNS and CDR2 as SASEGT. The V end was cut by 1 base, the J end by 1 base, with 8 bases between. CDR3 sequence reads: CASSEGSGSYNEQFF. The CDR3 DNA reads TGTGCCAGCAGTGAAGGTTCAGGTTCCTACAATGAGCAGTTCTTC.

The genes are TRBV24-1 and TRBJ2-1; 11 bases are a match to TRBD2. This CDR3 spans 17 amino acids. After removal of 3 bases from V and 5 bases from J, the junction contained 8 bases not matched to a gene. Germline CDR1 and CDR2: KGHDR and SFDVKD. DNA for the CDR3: TGTGCCACCAGTGATGGAGCGACTAGCGGGATCGACAATGAGCAGTTCTTC. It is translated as CATSDGATSGIDNEQFF.

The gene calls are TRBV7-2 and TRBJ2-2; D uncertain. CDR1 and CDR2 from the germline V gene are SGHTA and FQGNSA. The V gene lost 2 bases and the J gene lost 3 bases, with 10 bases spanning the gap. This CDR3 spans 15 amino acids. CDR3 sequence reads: CASSLWAADTGELFF. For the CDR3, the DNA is TGTGCCAGCAGCTTATGGGCTGCCGACACCGGGGAGCTGTTTTTT.

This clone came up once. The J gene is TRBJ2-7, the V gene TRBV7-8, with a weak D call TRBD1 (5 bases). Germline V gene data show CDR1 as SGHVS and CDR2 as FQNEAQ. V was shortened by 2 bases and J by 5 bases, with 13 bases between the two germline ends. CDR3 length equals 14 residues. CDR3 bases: TGTGCCAGCAGCTTATTCCAGGGTAGGAACGAGCAGTACTTC. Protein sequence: CASSLFQGRNEQYF.

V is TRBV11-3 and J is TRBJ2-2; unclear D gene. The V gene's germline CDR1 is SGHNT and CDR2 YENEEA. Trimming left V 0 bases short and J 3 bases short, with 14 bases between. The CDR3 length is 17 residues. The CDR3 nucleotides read TGTGCCAGCAGCTTAGATCAATATCACAGACACACCGGGGAGCTGTTTTTT. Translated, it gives CASSLDQYHRHTGELFF.

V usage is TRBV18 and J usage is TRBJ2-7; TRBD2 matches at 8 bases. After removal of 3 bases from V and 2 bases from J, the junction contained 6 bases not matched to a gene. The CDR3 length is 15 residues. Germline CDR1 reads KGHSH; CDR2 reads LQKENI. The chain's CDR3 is CASSPGLAETYEQYF. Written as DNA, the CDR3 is TGTGCCAGCTCACCTGGACTAGCCGAAACCTACGAGCAGTACTTC.

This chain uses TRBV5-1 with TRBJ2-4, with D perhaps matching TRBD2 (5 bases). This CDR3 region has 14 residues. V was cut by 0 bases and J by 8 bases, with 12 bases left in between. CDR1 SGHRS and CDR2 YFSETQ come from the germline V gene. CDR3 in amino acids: CASSLGESGDIQYF. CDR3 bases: TGCGCCAGCAGCTTGGGGGAGAGCGGAGACATTCAGTACTTC.

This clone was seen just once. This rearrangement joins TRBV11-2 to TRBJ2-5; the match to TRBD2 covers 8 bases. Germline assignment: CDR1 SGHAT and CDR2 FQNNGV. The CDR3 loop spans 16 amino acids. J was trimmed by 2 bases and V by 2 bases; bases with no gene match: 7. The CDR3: CASSLRSGLGQETQYF. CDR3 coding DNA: TGTGCCAGCAGCTTAAGGTCGGGACTAGGGCAAGAGACCCAGTACTTC.

CDR3 residues: CATSDSRTGSLFKPQHF. CDR3 DNA: TGTGCCACCAGTGATTCCCGGACAGGGAGTCTTTTTAAGCCCCAGCATTTT. The J gene is TRBJ1-5, the V gene TRBV24-1; 8 bases map to TRBD1. This CDR3 is built from 17 residues. J gave up 8 bases and V 2 bases, and 13 bases lay outside the gene matches. Per the germline V gene, CDR1 is KGHDR and CDR2 is SFDVKD.

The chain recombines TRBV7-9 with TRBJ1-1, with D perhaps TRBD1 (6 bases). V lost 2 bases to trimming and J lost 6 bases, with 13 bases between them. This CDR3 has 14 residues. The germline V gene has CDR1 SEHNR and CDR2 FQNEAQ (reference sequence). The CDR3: CASSLYRVSAEAFF. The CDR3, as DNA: TGTGCCAGCAGCTTATACAGGGTGTCGGCTGAAGCTTTCTTT.

The CDR3 nucleotides are TGCAGCGTTGAAGGCCGACACCACACTGAAGCTTTCTTT. Protein sequence: CSVEGRHHTEAFF. This sequence joins TRBV29-1 and TRBJ1-1; D is unclear. Deletions cut 1 base from V and 3 bases from J, with 9 bases between. CDR3 length: 13 residues. The V gene's germline CDR1 is SQVTM and CDR2 ANQGSEA. Together with reference TRBV29-1 and TRBJ1-1, the CDR3 gives the full variable domain: SAVISQKPSRDICQRGTSLTIQCQVDSQVTMMFWYRQQPGQSLTLIATANQGSEATYESGFVIDKFPISRPNLTFSTLTVSNMSPEDSSIYLCSVEGRHHTEAFFGQGTRLTVV.

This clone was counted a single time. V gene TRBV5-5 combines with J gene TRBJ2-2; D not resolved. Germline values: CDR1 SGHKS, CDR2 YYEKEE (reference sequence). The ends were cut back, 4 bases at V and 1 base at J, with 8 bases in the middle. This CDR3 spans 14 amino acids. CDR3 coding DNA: TGTGCCAGCAGCCTAGGTGGGAACACCGGGGAGCTGTTTTTT. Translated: CASSLGGNTGELFF.

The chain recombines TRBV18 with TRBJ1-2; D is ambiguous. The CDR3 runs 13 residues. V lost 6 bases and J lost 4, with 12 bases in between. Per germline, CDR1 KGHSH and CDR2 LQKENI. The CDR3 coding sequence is TGTGCCAGCTCCCCCGATGAGGGCTATGGCTACACCTTC. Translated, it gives CASSPDEGYGYTF.

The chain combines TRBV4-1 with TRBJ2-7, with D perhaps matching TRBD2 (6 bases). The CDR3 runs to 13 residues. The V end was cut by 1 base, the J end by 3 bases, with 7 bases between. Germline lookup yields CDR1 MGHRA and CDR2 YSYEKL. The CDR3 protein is CASSQATSYEQYV. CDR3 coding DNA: TGCGCCAGCAGCCAAGCGACTAGCTACGAGCAGTACGTC.